The T cell receptor beta chain described here comes from a study of immune evolution from preneoplasia to lung adenocarcinoma. Study results and limitations: Highest clonality occurred in KRAS-mutant, not EGFR-mutant or double wild-type, nodules. Later-stage lesions seemingly showed higher T cell density and diversity than normal lung. Normal lung had the highest top T cell clone frequencies.

On this clone itself: Its antigen is still unknown.

Generated by immunoSEQ multiplex PCR, the TCRdb table keeps only in-frame clones and is missing some. The sample carries under 45,000 clones, under 80% recorded once. The TCR originated in a person in their sixties or seventies with lung adenocarcinoma. The sequenced material came from FFPE invasive lung adenocarcinoma tissue.

The CDR3 bases are TGTGCCAGCAGCTTAATGTACAATGAGCAGTTCTTC. Translating it yields CASSLMYNEQFF. The V call is TRBV11-3, the J call TRBJ2-1; no reliable D call. CDR3 size: 12 residues. The V gene lost 2 bases and the J gene lost 4 bases, with 3 bases spanning the gap. From germline, CDR1 is SGHNT and CDR2 YENEEA.